This TCR beta chain was recovered during a study of OX40 agonist ivuxolimab in advanced cancers. Study-level information: Ivuxolimab was administered intravenously to patients at 0.01 to 10 mg/kg every 2 weeks. Eligibility rules accepted prior anti-PD-1, anti-PD-L1 or anti-CTLA-4 therapy, and approximately 40% had some.

The CDR3 runs to 17 residues. Germline CDR1 MGHRA, CDR2 YSYEKL. J gave up 4 bases and V 0 bases, and 10 bases lay outside the gene matches. With respect to this clone: Its antigen is unknown.

Some clones are missing from TCRdb's copy, which holds only in-frame ones; the method was immunoSEQ multiplex PCR. This table holds about 95,000 clones, roughly 90% found once. Whole-study results and caveats: There was clonal expansion of CD4+ and CD8+ blood T cells by week 6 at 0.1 to 3.0 mg/kg. Low normalized T-cell clonal expansion also characterized some of the nonresponders.

Sequencing was performed on CD4+ or CD8+ T cells sorted from blood, taken in a trial of the OX40 agonist ivuxolimab. The TCR originated in an adult with an advanced solid tumor such as melanoma, head and neck, liver or kidney cancer. The genes are TRBV4-1 and TRBJ2-7, with 9 bases fitting TRBD2. CDR3 region: CASSQEGSGSLKYEQYF. The CDR3 DNA reads TGCGCCAGCAGCCAAGAAGGTAGCGGGAGTCTGAAGTACGAGCAGTACTTC.